This entry lists 28 T cell receptor beta chains sequenced from one sample in a study of blood T cell repertoires in COVID-19. Repertoires were generated with immunoSEQ multiplex PCR, while TCRdb's copy carries only in-frame clones and drops some. This table has about 350,000 clones, roughly 87% appearing once. Sequencing was done on a sample of PBMCs or T cells enriched from blood (not recorded which). The receptors derive from a woman in her twenties or thirties who had recovered from COVID-19.

This clone appeared a single time. The CDR3 DNA is TGTGCCTGGAATAAACTCCCGAGGACTATCATGAATGAGCAGTTCTTC. This gives the protein CAWNKLPRTIMNEQFF. The chain links TRBV30 to TRBJ2-1; tentative D call: TRBD2 (6 bases). Per the germline V gene, CDR1 is GTSNPN and CDR2 is SVGIG (reference sequence). V gave up 4 bases and J gave up 7 bases, with 23 bases separating them. The CDR3 is 16 amino acids.

In DNA, the CDR3 is TGCGCCAGCAGCCTCTTAATAGAGTCCGAGCAGTACTTC. Translation: CASSLLIESEQYF. The chain employs TRBV4-3 and TRBJ2-7; no reliable D call. This CDR3 region has 13 residues. Germline CDR1 LGHNA, CDR2 YSLEER. The germline V and J ends were trimmed by 4 bases and 6 bases, with 13 bases remaining between them.

This clone was seen a few times. V gene TRBV4-3 combines with J gene TRBJ1-5; D is perhaps TRBD1 (5 bases). This CDR3 is 15 amino acids long. Germline CDR1 reads LGHNA; CDR2 reads YSLEER. Trimming cost V 2 bases and J 3 bases, with 11 bases left between them. The CDR3 region is CASSQSVGANQPQHF. In nucleotides, the CDR3 is TGCGCCAGCAGCCAATCAGTAGGGGCCAATCAGCCCCAGCATTTT.

CDR3 region: CSVVPGTAMNTEAFF. CDR3 sequence (DNA): TGCAGCGTTGTGCCCGGGACAGCTATGAACACTGAAGCTTTCTTT. V usage is TRBV29-1 and J usage is TRBJ1-1; TRBD1 agrees at 7 bases. This CDR3 region has 15 residues. V shed 4 bases and J 0 bases; nucleotides not matched to a gene: 8. Germline-derived CDR1 and CDR2 are SQVTM and ANQGSEA.

The chain is built from TRBV27 and TRBJ2-2; TRBD2 matches at 12 bases. This CDR3 comprises 16 residues. CDR1 is MNHEY, CDR2 SMNVEV, per germline (reference sequence). V gave up 8 bases and J gave up 5 bases; unmatched junction bases: 9. CDR3: CASGPSGGASTGELFF. CDR3 sequence (DNA): TGTGCCAGCGGCCCTAGCGGGGGGGCCTCGACCGGGGAGCTGTTTTTT.

This chain uses TRBV5-6 with TRBJ1-4, with TRBD1 matching 9 bases. Per germline, CDR1 SGHDT and CDR2 YYEEEE. The CDR3 contains 15 residues. V was clipped by 4 bases and J by 7 bases; unmatched bases: 8. The CDR3 nucleotides are TGTGCCAGCAGCCTTTTACAGGGGGCAAGTGAAAAACTGTTTTTT. Translating gives CASSLLQGASEKLFF.

The chain recombines TRBV7-2 with TRBJ2-7; possibly TRBD2 for D (5 bases). Germline V gives CDR1 SGHTA, CDR2 FQGNSA. This CDR3 has 13 amino acids. V gave up 5 bases and J gave up 5 bases, with 13 bases separating them. The CDR3 here is CASSRKGEDEQYF. CDR3 DNA sequence: TGTGCCAGCAGCCGCAAGGGAGAGGACGAGCAGTACTTC.

As DNA, the CDR3 is TGCGCCAGCAGCCCGGCGGGGTCAGGGGGCTGGGGAAACACCATATATTTT. It translates to CASSPAGSGGWGNTIYF. The chain carries TRBV5-1 and TRBJ1-3; 8 positions match TRBD1. The J segment lost 4 bases and the V segment lost 4 bases, leaving 13 bases of the junction unmatched. Germline V gives CDR1 SGHRS, CDR2 YFSETQ. The length of the CDR3 is 17 residues. Complete variable domain (other parts from reference TRBV5-1 and TRBJ1-3): KAGVTQTPRYLIKTRGQQVTLSCSPISGHRSVSWYQQTPGQGLQFLFEYFSETQRNKGNFPGRFSGRQFSNSRSEMNVSTLELGDSALYLCASSPAGSGGWGNTIYFGEGSWLTVV.

The chain carries TRBV30 and TRBJ2-1; the match to TRBD2 covers 8 bases. Germline V lookup: CDR1 GTSNPN, CDR2 SVGIG (reference sequence). This CDR3 has 14 amino acids. J was trimmed by 9 bases and V by 0 bases; bases with no gene match: 7. The CDR3, as DNA: TGTGCCTGGAGTGTACTCGGGGGGGCGGGTGAGCAGTTCTTC. Protein product: CAWSVLGGAGEQFF.

The V call is TRBV7-2, the J call TRBJ2-7; 10 bases are shared with TRBD1. Germline CDR1 and CDR2: SGHTA and FQGNSA. The CDR3 is 15 amino acids. J gave up 7 bases and V 6 bases, and 12 bases lay outside the gene matches. CDR3 amino acids: CASSFSIGQGGEQYF. The DNA of the CDR3 is TGTGCCAGCAGTTTTAGCATAGGACAGGGGGGAGAGCAGTACTTC.

The chain is built from TRBV5-1 and TRBJ2-2, with TRBD1 matching over 8 bases. The CDR3 has 16 amino acids. The V segment lost 3 bases and the J segment 3 bases; nucleotides outside the gene matches: 7. Germline-derived CDR1 and CDR2 are SGHRS and YFSETQ. The CDR3 DNA sequence: TGCGCCAGCAGCTCCCAGGGGGCTATCGACACCGGGGAGCTGTTTTTT. As protein: CASSSQGAIDTGELFF. The whole variable domain, remainder taken from reference TRBV5-1 and TRBJ2-2, is KAGVTQTPRYLIKTRGQQVTLSCSPISGHRSVSWYQQTPGQGLQFLFEYFSETQRNKGNFPGRFSGRQFSNSRSEMNVSTLELGDSALYLCASSSQGAIDTGELFFGEGSRLTVL.

CDR3 in DNA: TGTGCCAGTAGTAGGGCCGGGGGGGAGACCCAGTACTTC. The encoded protein is CASSRAGGETQYF. The J gene is TRBJ2-5, the V gene TRBV19; 7 bases align to TRBD2. The ends lost 4 bases at V and 5 bases at J; junction bases unmatched: 4. This CDR3 region has 13 residues. Germline CDR1 reads LNHDA; CDR2 reads SQIVND (reference sequence). The entire variable domain, with the rest obtained from reference TRBV19 and TRBJ2-5, is as follows: DGGITQSPKYLFRKEGQNVTLSCEQNLNHDAMYWYRQDPGQGLRLIYYSQIVNDFQKGDIAEGYSVSREKKESFPLTVTSAQKNPTAFYLCASSRAGGETQYFGPGTRLLVL.

This sequence joins TRBV18 and TRBJ2-2; no reliable D call. With 1 base removed from V and 1 base from J, the gap between germline ends came to 10 bases. CDR3 length: 16 amino acids. Germline V gives CDR1 KGHSH, CDR2 LQKENI. The CDR3 nucleotides are TGTGCCAGCTCACCACTAGGCAGCGAGAACACCGGGGAGCTGTTTTTT. Protein product: CASSPLGSENTGELFF. The full variable domain, in which reference TRBV18 and TRBJ2-2 provide the parts outside the CDR3, is NAGVMQNPRHLVRRRGQEARLRCSPMKGHSHVYWYRQLPEEGLKFMVYLQKENIIDESGMPKERFSAEFPKEGPSILRIQQVVRGDSAAYFCASSPLGSENTGELFFGEGSRLTVL.

V and J are TRBV5-1 and TRBJ2-1; 11 bases align to TRBD2. V was clipped by 0 bases and J by 7 bases; unmatched bases: 3. The CDR3 runs to 15 residues. The V gene's germline CDR1 is SGHRS and CDR2 YFSETQ. The DNA for the CDR3 is TGCGCCAGCAGCTTGGGACTAGCGGGGAAGAATGAGCAGTTCTTC. Translated: CASSLGLAGKNEQFF.

The gene calls are TRBV6-5 and TRBJ2-7; D gene ambiguous. Trimming stripped 5 bases from V and 6 bases from J, with 11 bases between. This CDR3 region has 12 residues. Germline V CDR1 and CDR2: MNHEY, SVGAGI. CDR3 in DNA: TGTGCCAGCAGTACCCGCACGGGCGAGCAGTACTTC. Translating gives CASSTRTGEQYF.

The chain employs TRBV27 and TRBJ1-1; 9 bases line up with TRBD1. The trim removed 7 bases at V and 7 bases at J, leaving 13 bases unmatched. This CDR3 is built from 15 residues. Germline CDR1 and CDR2: MNHEY and SMNVEV (reference sequence). The CDR3: CASKQGALLRVEAFF. The CDR3 DNA follows: TGTGCCAGCAAACAGGGGGCGCTTCTTCGGGTTGAAGCTTTCTTT.

This clone was counted only a few times. The chain uses TRBV2 and TRBJ2-3; 13 bases map to TRBD2. V shed 6 bases and J 1 base; nucleotides not matched to a gene: 4. The CDR3 sequence is 16 residues long. Germline V gene sequence: CDR1 SNHLY, CDR2 FYNNEI. The CDR3 nucleotides are TGTGCCAGCAGGCCGGGGACTAGCGGGGGCACAGATACGCAGTATTTT. It codes for CASRPGTSGGTDTQYF. The full variable domain, rest sourced from reference TRBV2 and TRBJ2-3, is EPEVTQTPSHQVTQMGQEVILRCVPISNHLYFYWYRQILGQKVEFLVSFYNNEISEKSEIFDDQFSVERPDGSNFTLKIRSTKLEDSAMYFCASRPGTSGGTDTQYFGPGTRLTVL.

This clone was picked up one time. The chain joins TRBV7-2 to TRBJ2-7; 12 nucleotides agree with TRBD2. CDR1 and CDR2 (germline): SGHTA, FQGNSA. CDR3 length equals 18 residues. V was pared by 1 base and J by 2 bases, with 9 bases of the junction left unmatched. CDR3 loop: CASSLGTSGELAPYEQYF. The CDR3 coding sequence is TGTGCCAGCAGCTTAGGGACTAGCGGGGAACTAGCCCCCTACGAGCAGTACTTC.

The chain carries TRBV7-8 and TRBJ1-1; no clear D. The CDR3 contains 13 residues. Germline V gene data show CDR1 as SGHVS and CDR2 as FQNEAQ. V shed 5 bases and J shed 6 bases, with 13 bases lying between them. The CDR3 DNA sequence: TGTGCCAGCAGCCTATTGAACGGGGCTGAAGCTTTCTTT. Its protein is CASSLLNGAEAFF.

This rearrangement joins TRBV19 to TRBJ2-2; D perhaps matches TRBD2 (5 bases). The germline gives CDR1 LNHDA, CDR2 SQIVND (reference sequence). The CDR3 has 17 amino acids. The germline V and J ends were trimmed by 7 bases and 3 bases, with 21 bases remaining between them. This CDR3 is CASIPSRGSDYTGELFF. The CDR3 nucleotides read TGTGCCAGTATTCCAAGCCGGGGTAGCGACTACACCGGGGAGCTGTTTTTT. Full variable domain (rest looked up from reference TRBV19 and TRBJ2-2): DGGITQSPKYLFRKEGQNVTLSCEQNLNHDAMYWYRQDPGQGLRLIYYSQIVNDFQKGDIAEGYSVSREKKESFPLTVTSAQKNPTAFYLCASIPSRGSDYTGELFFGEGSRLTVL.

This clone was recorded a few times. The chain joins TRBV7-9 to TRBJ2-5, with a possible D match to TRBD1 (7 bases). Germline V gene lookup returns CDR1 SEHNR and CDR2 FQNEAQ (reference sequence). The V end was cut by 5 bases, the J end by 5 bases, with 18 bases between. The CDR3 consists of 15 residues. Here the CDR3 reads CASSPPGGGGETQYF. In nucleotides, the CDR3 is TGTGCCAGCAGCCCCCCAGGAGGGGGCGGCGAGACCCAGTACTTC.

V usage is TRBV5-1 and J usage is TRBJ1-3, with D tentatively TRBD1 (5 bases). The CDR3 runs to 15 residues. Trimming removed 5 bases from V and 0 bases from J, with 12 bases in between. Germline V gene lookup returns CDR1 SGHRS and CDR2 YFSETQ. Here the CDR3 reads CASRDRQSSGNTIYF. DNA of the CDR3: TGCGCCAGCAGAGACAGACAGAGCTCTGGAAACACCATATATTTT.

This clone was detected a few times. This chain uses TRBV5-1 with TRBJ1-2; 8 nucleotides agree with TRBD1. V was pared by 2 bases and J by 6 bases, with 6 bases of the junction left unmatched. The germline gives CDR1 SGHRS, CDR2 YFSETQ. There are 14 residues in the CDR3. The DNA of the CDR3 is TGCGCCAGCAGCTTAAACGACAGGGGTGATGGCTACACCTTC. It is translated as CASSLNDRGDGYTF. Drawing the rest from reference TRBV5-1 and TRBJ1-2, the complete variable domain is KAGVTQTPRYLIKTRGQQVTLSCSPISGHRSVSWYQQTPGQGLQFLFEYFSETQRNKGNFPGRFSGRQFSNSRSEMNVSTLELGDSALYLCASSLNDRGDGYTFGSGTRLTVV.

This chain links TRBV6-5 with TRBJ1-4; 9 positions agree with TRBD1. The trim removed 3 bases at V and 6 bases at J, leaving 2 bases unmatched. This CDR3 comprises 14 residues. From germline, CDR1 is MNHEY and CDR2 SVGAGI. CDR3 protein: CASSYRQGDEKLFF. The CDR3 region has the DNA TGTGCCAGCAGTTATAGACAGGGGGATGAAAAACTGTTTTTT.

This clone was found once. J is TRBJ1-3 and V is TRBV7-9; D is unresolved. Trimming removed 4 bases from V and 0 bases from J, with 10 bases in between. The length of the CDR3 is 15 residues. The germline CDR1 and CDR2 sequences are SEHNR and FQNEAQ (reference sequence). The DNA of the CDR3 is TGTGCCAGCAGCTACGACGGGAGCTCTGGAAACACCATATATTTT. This gives the protein CASSYDGSSGNTIYF.

V and J are TRBV6-2 or TRBV6-3 and TRBJ2-4; TRBD1 aligns across 7 bases. Germline V gene lookup returns CDR1 MNHEY and CDR2 SVGEGT. The CDR3 length is 15 residues. V was clipped by 5 bases and J by 7 bases; unmatched bases: 11. CDR3 sequence (DNA): TGTGCCAGCAGTGTTATCGACAGGGACGAGAACATTCAGTACTTC. It is translated as CASSVIDRDENIQYF.

This chain joins TRBV27 and TRBJ1-3; D is undetermined. The CDR3 is 14 amino acids. Looked up from germline, CDR1 is MNHEY and CDR2 is SMNVEV (reference sequence). Trimming took off 7 bases at V and 0 bases at J, with 10 bases between the two ends. CDR3 nucleotides: TGTGCCAGCATGGGCTTAATCTCTGGAAACACCATATATTTT. This gives the protein CASMGLISGNTIYF.

V usage is TRBV7-2 and J usage is TRBJ1-3; possible D gene TRBD1, 5 bases. The CDR3 extends over 15 amino acids. Germline V gene sequence: CDR1 SGHTA, CDR2 FQGNSA. V dropped 6 bases and J dropped 2 bases, with 14 bases sitting between them. DNA of the CDR3: TGTGCCAGCAGTTCATGGGGGGAGGCTGGAAACACCATATATTTT. It translates to CASSSWGEAGNTIYF. Combining the CDR3 with reference TRBV7-2 and TRBJ1-3 gives the whole variable domain GAGVSQSPSNKVTEKGKDVELRCDPISGHTALYWYRQSLGQGLEFLIYFQGNSAPDKSGLPSDRFSAERTGGSVSTLTIQRTQQEDSAVYLCASSSWGEAGNTIYFGEGSWLTVV.